This T cell receptor beta chain came from a study of T cell responses to AZD1222 COVID-19 vaccine. The repertoire was sequenced with immunoSEQ multiplex PCR; TCRdb's copy has only in-frame clones and lacks some. The sample includes around 100,000 clones, more than 70% of them seen just once. Trimming left V 5 bases short and J 5 bases short, with 18 bases between. Germline V gene sequence: CDR1 KGHDR, CDR2 SFDVKD. The CDR3 spans 16 residues. The TCR originated in an adult who received the AZD1222 COVID-19 vaccine. The chain recombines TRBV24-1 with TRBJ1-5, with D possibly matching TRBD1 (6 bases). Sequencing was performed on peripheral blood, taken 28 days after the second AZD1222 dose. Written as DNA, the CDR3 is TGTGCCACCAGTGGGTTAAGGGGGGTATGGGATCAGCCCCAGCATTTT. It specifies CATSGLRGVWDQPQHF.